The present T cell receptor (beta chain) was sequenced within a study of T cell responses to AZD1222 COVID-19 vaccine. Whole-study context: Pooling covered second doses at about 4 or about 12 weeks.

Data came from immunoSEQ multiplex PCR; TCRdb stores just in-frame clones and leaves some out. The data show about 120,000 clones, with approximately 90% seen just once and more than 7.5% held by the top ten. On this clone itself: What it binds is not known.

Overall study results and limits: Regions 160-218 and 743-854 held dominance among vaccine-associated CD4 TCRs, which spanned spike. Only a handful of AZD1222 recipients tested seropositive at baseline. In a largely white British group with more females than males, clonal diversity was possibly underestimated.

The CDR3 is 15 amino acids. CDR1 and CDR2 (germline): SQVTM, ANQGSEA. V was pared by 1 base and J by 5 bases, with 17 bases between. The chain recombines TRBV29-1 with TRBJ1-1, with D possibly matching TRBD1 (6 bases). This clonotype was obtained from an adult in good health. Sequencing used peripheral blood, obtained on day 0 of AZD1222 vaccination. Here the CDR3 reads CSVEVRKWGRTEAFF. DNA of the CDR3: TGCAGCGTTGAAGTGAGGAAATGGGGGCGGACTGAAGCTTTCTTT. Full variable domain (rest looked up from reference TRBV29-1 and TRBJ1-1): SAVISQKPSRDICQRGTSLTIQCQVDSQVTMMFWYRQQPGQSLTLIATANQGSEATYESGFVIDKFPISRPNLTFSTLTVSNMSPEDSSIYLCSVEVRKWGRTEAFFGQGTRLTVV.